The present TCR beta chain was sequenced within a study of shared T cell receptors in the human thymus. Measured with immunoSEQ multiplex PCR; TCRdb has only the in-frame clones, and not every one. The table lists 700,000 or so clones, 80% to 90% of them singletons. CDR3 length equals 16 residues. The germline V and J ends were trimmed by 0 bases and 3 bases, with 13 bases remaining between them. The germline CDR1 and CDR2 sequences are LGHNA and YSLEER. The sample also formed part of further work on human thymus T cells.

The sequenced sample was thymocytes. This TCR was recovered from a girl under three years old with a congenital heart defect. The chain is built from TRBV4-3 and TRBJ2-3; D remains unclear. CDR3 DNA sequence: TGCGCCAGCAGCCAAGAAGGAGTAGATGTTACAGATACGCAGTATTTT. This translates into CASSQEGVDVTDTQYF.